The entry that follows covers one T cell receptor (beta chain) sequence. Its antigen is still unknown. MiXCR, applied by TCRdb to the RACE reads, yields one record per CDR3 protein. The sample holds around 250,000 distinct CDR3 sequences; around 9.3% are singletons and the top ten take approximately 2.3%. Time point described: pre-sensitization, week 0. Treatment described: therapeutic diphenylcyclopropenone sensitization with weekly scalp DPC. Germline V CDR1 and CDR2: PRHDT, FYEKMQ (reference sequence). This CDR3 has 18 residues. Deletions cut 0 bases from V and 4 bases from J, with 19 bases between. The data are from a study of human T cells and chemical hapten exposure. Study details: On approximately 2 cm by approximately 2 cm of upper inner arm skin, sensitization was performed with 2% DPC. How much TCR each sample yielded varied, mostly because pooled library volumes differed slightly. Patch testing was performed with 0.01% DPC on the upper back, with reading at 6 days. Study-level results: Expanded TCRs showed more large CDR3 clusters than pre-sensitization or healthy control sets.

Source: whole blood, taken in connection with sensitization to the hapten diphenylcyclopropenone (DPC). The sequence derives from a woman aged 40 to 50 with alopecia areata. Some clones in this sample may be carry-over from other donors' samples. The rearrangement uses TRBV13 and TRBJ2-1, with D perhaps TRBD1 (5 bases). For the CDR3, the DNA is TGTGCCAGCAGCTTAGGTTTACCCGGGCAGGGCACTTACAATGAGCAGTTCTTC. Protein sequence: CASSLGLPGQGTYNEQFF.